This TCR beta chain stems from a study of T-cell memory formation after mild COVID-19. Overall study results and limits: A balance of CD4 and CD8 characterized clones contracting day 15 to 85, whereas later expanders leaned CD4+.

As regards this clonotype: Its antigen is as yet unknown.

Constant-segment primers served in 5'RACE that generated TCR alpha and TCR beta cDNA libraries bearing sample barcodes and UMIs. TCRdb reprocessed the 5' RACE reads with MiXCR, giving one entry per CDR3 protein. The sample yields roughly 620,000 distinct CDR3 sequences, roughly 18% seen once. V dropped 3 bases and J dropped 4 bases, with 12 bases sitting between them. The CDR3 contains 13 residues. Per the germline V gene, CDR1 is GTSNPN and CDR2 is SVGIG (reference sequence). Sequencing used PBMCs or a T cell subset sorted from them (not recorded which). This receptor was taken from an adult woman who had mild COVID-19 (a few samples of this study predate the infection). Cell type and time point are not known. V gene TRBV30 combines with J gene TRBJ1-2; no clear D gene. The CDR3 DNA reads TGTGCCTGGAGGGGTGACATGTTCTATGGCTACACCTTC. Its translation is CAWRGDMFYGYTF.